This note documents a single TCR beta chain sequence. The data were taken from a study of blood T cell repertoires in COVID-19. CDR1 is SEHNR and CDR2 is FQNEAQ in the germline V gene (reference sequence). This CDR3 region has 18 residues. V was pared by 5 bases and J by 4 bases, with 26 bases between. TCRdb's copy holds only in-frame clones and misses some; the assay was immunoSEQ multiplex PCR. This sample yields roughly 200,000 clones, of which around 88% are seen a single time; around 1.5% belongs to the top ten. This rearrangement joins TRBV7-9 to TRBJ1-2; possibly TRBD1 for D (6 bases). The sequence came from a man younger than 35 with active or convalescent COVID-19. Input material: peripheral blood. The CDR3 nucleotides read TGTGCCAGCAGCGAACTCCCGCCGAGGACAGATCACCTCTATGGCTACACCTTC. Its translation is CASSELPPRTDHLYGYTF.